A single sample gave rise to the 5 T cell receptor beta chains below, sequenced in a study of cytomegalovirus exposure and HLA in healthy donors. 60 Vbeta and 13 Jbeta primers were used in PCR. The repertoire was sequenced with immunoSEQ multiplex PCR; TCRdb's copy has only in-frame clones and lacks some. The top ten hold around 11% of the sample, which has about 130,000 clones, roughly four fifths seen once. Sequenced input: PBMCs. The receptors stem from a male donor in good health and CMV-seropositive.

CDR3 coding DNA: TGTGCCAGCAGCTGGGGGACTCTTACCGGGGAGCTGTTTTTT. Its translation is CASSWGTLTGELFF. The V and J genes are TRBV11-3 and TRBJ2-2; perhaps TRBD2 as D (6 bases). Germline-derived CDR1 and CDR2 are SGHNT and YENEEA. Trimming shortened V by 4 bases and J by 5 bases, and 11 bases separated the two germline ends. This CDR3 spans 14 amino acids.

The CDR3 DNA reads TGTGCCAGCAGCTTTACGCTAGCGGGTAGCTACAATGAGCAGTTCTTC. Its translation is CASSFTLAGSYNEQFF. The chain has TRBV7-6 and TRBJ2-1; TRBD2 agrees at 8 bases. The CDR3 sequence is 16 residues long. V trimming: 3 bases; J trimming: 3 bases; junction bases outside the gene matches: 7. Germline CDR1 reads SGHVS; CDR2 reads FNYEAQ.

The genes are TRBV15 and TRBJ2-2; TRBD2 agrees at 8 bases. V lost 0 bases, J lost 4 bases, and 7 bases stayed unmatched. The germline V gene encodes CDR1 LNHNV and CDR2 YYDKDF (reference sequence). CDR3 size: 17 residues. The CDR3 region has the DNA TGTGCCACCAGCAGAGATGCGATAGCGGGACTCACCGGGGAGCTGTTTTTT. Translated, it gives CATSRDAIAGLTGELFF.

The chain is built from TRBV28 and TRBJ1-2; tentatively, D is TRBD1 (6 bases). Germline CDR1 MDHEN, CDR2 SYDVKM. This CDR3 comprises 12 residues. Trimming left V 2 bases short and J 7 bases short, with 8 bases between. Here the CDR3 reads CASSLTGSGYTF. As DNA, the CDR3 is TGTGCCAGCAGTTTAACAGGGAGTGGCTACACCTTC.

This clone was recorded only once. The CDR3 nucleotides read TGTGCCAGCAGCGCCTCAGGGGGCGTCGAAAAACTGTTTTTT. It codes for CASSASGGVEKLFF. The chain is built from TRBV9 and TRBJ1-4; 8 bases are a match to TRBD1. CDR3 length equals 14 residues. Germline CDR1 reads SGDLS; CDR2 reads YYNGEE. The V segment lost 3 bases and the J segment 8 bases; nucleotides outside the gene matches: 6.